These 28 T cell receptor beta chains originate from one sample sequenced in a study of T-cell memory formation after mild COVID-19. Each CDR3 protein is one row after TCRdb ran MiXCR on the 5' RACE reads. The repertoire holds 150,000 to 200,000 distinct CDR3 sequences, with more than 15% as singletons. Input material: PBMCs or a T cell subset sorted from them (not recorded which). These receptor sequences come from an adult woman who had mild COVID-19 (a few samples of this study predate the infection). Cell type and time point are not known.

The chain is built from TRBV28 and TRBJ2-7; D not resolved. Germline V gene lookup returns CDR1 MDHEN and CDR2 SYDVKM. Trimming removed 9 bases from V and 6 bases from J, with 15 bases in between. The CDR3 is 12 residues long. Here the CDR3 reads CASGWGPGEQYF. The CDR3 nucleotides are TGTGCCAGTGGGTGGGGTCCAGGCGAGCAGTACTTC.

The chain links TRBV12-5 to TRBJ1-2; D is perhaps TRBD1 (5 bases). Germline values: CDR1 LGHNT, CDR2 FRNRAP. The CDR3 length is 15 residues. Trimming stripped 5 bases from V and 1 base from J, with 14 bases between. In DNA form, the CDR3 reads TGTGCTAGTGGTCGATCCCCGACAGATAACTATGGCTACACCTTC. This codes for CASGRSPTDNYGYTF.

The chain has TRBV5-1 and TRBJ1-3, with D unresolved. Germline CDR1 and CDR2: SGHRS and YFSETQ. V was clipped by 4 bases and J by 4 bases, with 6 bases between them. The CDR3 consists of 12 residues. CDR3 nucleotides: TGCGCCAGCAGCACAACCGGAAACACCATATATTTT. Protein sequence: CASSTTGNTIYF.

V gene TRBV24-1 combines with J gene TRBJ2-3; no clear D. There are 12 residues in the CDR3. Trimming removed 6 bases from V and 3 bases from J, with 6 bases in between. The germline CDR1 and CDR2 sequences are KGHDR and SFDVKD. CDR3 loop: CATSSDTDTQYF. DNA of the CDR3: TGTGCCACCAGTTCGGATACAGATACGCAGTATTTT.

In its sample, this clonotype was seen a few times. The chain couples TRBV7-8 to TRBJ2-1; TRBD2 aligns across 8 bases. V shed 1 base, J shed 13 bases, and the junction held 9 bases outside the gene matches. Germline CDR1 is SGHVS and CDR2 is FQNEAQ. The CDR3 totals 14 residues. The CDR3 spells CASSLVPQRGSQFF. CDR3 nucleotide sequence: TGTGCCAGCAGCTTAGTCCCCCAGCGGGGGTCCCAGTTCTTC.

The gene calls are TRBV3-1 and TRBJ1-1; D not certain. Trimming took 5 bases from V and 1 from J, leaving 8 bases between them. This CDR3 is built from 13 residues. CDR1 and CDR2 (germline): LGHDT, YNNKEL (reference sequence). CDR3 loop: CASSITRNTEAFF. Written as DNA, the CDR3 is TGTGCCAGCAGCATAACACGGAACACTGAAGCTTTCTTT.

This clonotype has just a few counts. V usage is TRBV7-9 and J usage is TRBJ1-1; D perhaps matches TRBD1 (5 bases). Trimming pared 1 base from V and 3 bases from J, leaving 9 bases between. The CDR3 spans 14 residues. CDR1 and CDR2 from the germline V gene are SEHNR and FQNEAQ (reference sequence). CDR3 DNA sequence: TGTGCCAGCAGCTTAGAACAGGCGGACACTGAAGCTTTCTTT. This codes for CASSLEQADTEAFF.

This chain joins TRBV29-1 and TRBJ2-7, with 8 bases that match TRBD2. V lost 5 bases, J lost 3 bases, and 12 bases stayed unmatched. Germline V lookup: CDR1 SQVTM, CDR2 ANQGSEA. CDR3 length: 15 amino acids. The CDR3 reads CSVLDTGGNDYEQYF. CDR3 nucleotides: TGCAGCGTTCTGGATACGGGGGGGAATGACTACGAGCAGTACTTC.

V gene TRBV20-1 combines with J gene TRBJ2-3; D not resolved. The germline V and J ends were trimmed by 3 bases and 2 bases, with 24 bases remaining between them. The CDR3 contains 18 residues. The V gene's germline CDR1 is DFQATT and CDR2 SNEGSKA (reference sequence). The CDR3 DNA sequence: TGCAGTGCTAGGGTTGGCGGAGCACTATTAGGCCCCACAGATACGCAGTATTTT. It specifies CSARVGGALLGPTDTQYF.

The rearrangement links TRBV12-3 or TRBV12-4 to TRBJ1-4; TRBD1 might be the D (5 bases). Trimming removed 2 bases from V and 3 bases from J, with 13 bases in between. The CDR3 is 16 amino acids. This CDR3 reads CASSLRVGRANEKLFF. The CDR3 DNA reads TGTGCCAGCAGTTTAAGGGTAGGCAGGGCTAATGAAAAACTGTTTTTT.

The chain links TRBV6-6 to TRBJ2-1, with TRBD1 matching 10 bases. With 6 bases clipped from V and 6 bases from J, the junction kept 2 bases outside the gene matches. This CDR3 comprises 13 residues. The germline V gene encodes CDR1 MNHNY and CDR2 SVGAGI (reference sequence). CDR3 coding DNA: TGTGCCAGCAGCCGGGACAGGGGCAATGAGCAGTTCTTC. Translated, it gives CASSRDRGNEQFF.

CDR3 in amino acids: CASSRRTSAEETQYF. CDR3 coding DNA: TGTGCCAGCAGCAGGAGGACTAGCGCTGAAGAGACCCAGTACTTC. The J gene is TRBJ2-5, the V gene TRBV7-9; 9 bases line up with TRBD2. Germline V CDR1 and CDR2: SEHNR, FQNEAQ (reference sequence). Trimming cost V 5 bases and J 3 bases; bases outside gene matches: 7. This CDR3 contains 15 residues.

This clonotype is labeled medium-sized. The chain recombines TRBV15 with TRBJ2-5; possibly TRBD2 for D (6 bases). The CDR3 totals 15 residues. Trimming removed 3 bases at V and 4 bases at J, with 15 bases between. Germline V CDR1 and CDR2: LNHNV, YYDKDF (reference sequence). The CDR3 DNA is TGTGCCACCAGCAGCGGCTTCGGGACTGGAGAGACCCAGTACTTC. Amino acid sequence: CATSSGFGTGETQYF.

In its sample, this clonotype was seen a few times. This chain joins TRBV12-3 or TRBV12-4 and TRBJ2-1; 11 nucleotides match TRBD2. Germline trimming cut 7 bases from V and 4 bases from J; bases unmatched to any gene: 3. The length of the CDR3 is 14 residues. This chain's CDR3 is CASNLAGGYNEQFF. The CDR3 region has the DNA TGTGCCAGCAACCTAGCGGGAGGTTACAATGAGCAGTTCTTC.

The CDR3 bases are TGCAGCGCCACACAGCTGGGAAACACCATATATTTT. Translating gives CSATQLGNTIYF. The chain carries TRBV29-1 and TRBJ1-3; D remains unclear. V lost 7 bases and J lost 4, with 11 bases in between. This CDR3 comprises 12 residues. From germline, CDR1 is SQVTM and CDR2 ANQGSEA.

This clonotype was detected a few times. V and J are TRBV19 and TRBJ1-1, with TRBD1 matching 10 bases. The CDR3 loop spans 13 amino acids. CDR1 and CDR2 (germline): LNHDA, SQIVND (reference sequence). Trimming took 3 bases from V and 10 from J; bases not matched to a gene: 5. In DNA, the CDR3 is TGTGCCAGTAGTATGGGGGACAGGGGACGAGCTTTCTTT. Residues: CASSMGDRGRAFF.

In this sample, this clonotype turned up a few times. This chain connects TRBV7-8 to TRBJ2-2; 16 bases map to TRBD2. CDR3 length: 17 residues. J gave up 6 bases and V 4 bases, and 5 bases lay outside the gene matches. CDR1 is SGHVS and CDR2 is FQNEAQ in the germline V gene. CDR3 sequence: CASSSPGLAGGAGELFF. Written as DNA, the CDR3 is TGTGCCAGCAGCTCCCCGGGACTAGCGGGAGGGGCCGGGGAGCTGTTTTTT.

The rearrangement joins TRBV6-6 to TRBJ2-1, with unresolved D. Trimming cost V 6 bases and J 4 bases, with 16 bases left between them. The length of the CDR3 is 15 residues. The germline gives CDR1 MNHNY, CDR2 SVGAGI (reference sequence). The DNA of the CDR3 is TGTGCCAGCAGCCTGGACGGAACCCTTTACAATGAGCAGTTCTTC. Its translation is CASSLDGTLYNEQFF.

In its sample, this clonotype was seen a few times. The DNA of the CDR3 is TGCAGTGCTAGAGATGGGCGGGGGAGCACAGATACGCAGTATTTT. This sequence encodes CSARDGRGSTDTQYF. The chain employs TRBV20-1 and TRBJ2-3; 7 bases are a match to TRBD2. This CDR3 comprises 15 residues. Germline V gene sequence: CDR1 DFQATT, CDR2 SNEGSKA (reference sequence). With V trimmed by 0 bases and J by 0 bases, 3 bases remained unmatched.

This clonotype occurred a few times. The chain carries TRBV6-5 and TRBJ1-1; no reliable D call. Germline V gene data show CDR1 as MNHEY and CDR2 as SVGAGI. V was clipped by 0 bases and J by 6 bases, with 8 bases between them. CDR3 length: 13 residues. The CDR3 loop reads CASSYSGKAEAFF. The CDR3, as DNA: TGTGCCAGCAGTTACTCCGGTAAGGCTGAAGCTTTCTTT.

This chain links TRBV11-2 with TRBJ2-5; 9 nucleotides align to TRBD1. CDR1 is SGHAT and CDR2 is FQNNGV in the germline V gene. CDR3 length: 16 amino acids. V lost 5 bases, J lost 5 bases, and 12 bases stayed unmatched. CDR3 in amino acids: CASSLNRGREVETQYF. DNA of the CDR3: TGTGCCAGCAGCCTAAACAGGGGGCGCGAGGTTGAGACCCAGTACTTC. The full variable domain, with the rest looked up from reference TRBV11-2 and TRBJ2-5, is EAGVAQSPRYKIIEKRQSVAFWCNPISGHATLYWYQQILGQGPKLLIQFQNNGVVDDSQLPKDRFSAERLKGVDSTLKIQPAKLEDSAVYLCASSLNRGREVETQYFGPGTRLLVL.

This clonotype occurred a few times. The chain employs TRBV6-2 or TRBV6-3 and TRBJ2-7, with 8 bases that match TRBD1. Germline V gene data show CDR1 as MNHEY and CDR2 as SVGEGT. This CDR3 has 16 amino acids. Trimming cost V 7 bases and J 0 bases; bases outside gene matches: 11. The CDR3 is CASTRGPRGVSYEQYF. The CDR3 bases are TGTGCCAGCACCAGGGGGCCAAGGGGCGTCTCCTACGAGCAGTACTTC.

The chain employs TRBV7-3 and TRBJ1-1, with D unresolved. The CDR3 has 14 residues. Germline V CDR1 and CDR2: SGHTA, FQGTGA. V was shortened by 6 bases and J by 0 bases, with 11 bases between the two germline ends. DNA of the CDR3: TGTGCCAGCAGGTCCGGGTCGCTGAACACTGAAGCTTTCTTT. This encodes CASRSGSLNTEAFF.

This clonotype was recorded at least ten times. The chain is built from TRBV11-2 and TRBJ2-1; D is unclear. The CDR3 is 20 amino acids. Trimming cost V 3 bases and J 7 bases, with 31 bases left between them. Germline loops: CDR1 SGHAT, CDR2 FQNNGV. The CDR3 sequence: CASSFESFSLLSSVRNEQFF. The DNA for the CDR3 is TGTGCCAGCAGCTTCGAGTCATTCTCTTTATTGTCTTCGGTTCGTAATGAGCAGTTCTTC.

In its sample, this clonotype was seen a few times. The chain has TRBV7-6 and TRBJ1-1; D is ambiguous. Per germline, CDR1 SGHVS and CDR2 FNYEAQ. This CDR3 spans 15 amino acids. Between the trimmed V and J ends, which lost 1 base and 1 base, there was a span of 10 bases. DNA for the CDR3: TGTGCCAGCAGCTTAGGGGGATCTGGGAACACTGAAGCTTTCTTT. Amino acids: CASSLGGSGNTEAFF.

The chain is built from TRBV19 and TRBJ2-1, with no clear D. In germline, CDR1 is LNHDA, CDR2 SQIVND (reference sequence). The V gene lost 3 bases and the J gene lost 8 bases, with 8 bases spanning the gap. The CDR3 is 12 residues long. Here the CDR3 reads CASSIRADEQFF. The CDR3 nucleotides read TGTGCCAGTAGTATCCGGGCCGATGAGCAGTTCTTC. The full variable domain, rest sourced from reference TRBV19 and TRBJ2-1, is DGGITQSPKYLFRKEGQNVTLSCEQNLNHDAMYWYRQDPGQGLRLIYYSQIVNDFQKGDIAEGYSVSREKKESFPLTVTSAQKNPTAFYLCASSIRADEQFFGPGTRLTVL.

This clonotype was detected a few times. The genes are TRBV24-1 and TRBJ2-3; TRBD2 is a possible D gene (6 bases). Per the germline V gene, CDR1 is KGHDR and CDR2 is SFDVKD. The CDR3 contains 14 residues. Trimming cost V 1 base and J 6 bases, with 10 bases left between them. The CDR3 DNA follows: TGTGCCACCAGTGATTTTGCGGGGTCGGATACGCAGTATTTT. This sequence encodes CATSDFAGSDTQYF.

The chain employs TRBV2 and TRBJ2-3, with a possible D match to TRBD1 (6 bases). The V gene lost 6 bases and the J gene lost 2 bases, with 9 bases spanning the gap. Germline lookup yields CDR1 SNHLY and CDR2 FYNNEI. This CDR3 comprises 13 residues. As DNA, the CDR3 is TGTGCCAGCAGGGACAGAAACACAGATACGCAGTATTTT. The encoded protein is CASRDRNTDTQYF.